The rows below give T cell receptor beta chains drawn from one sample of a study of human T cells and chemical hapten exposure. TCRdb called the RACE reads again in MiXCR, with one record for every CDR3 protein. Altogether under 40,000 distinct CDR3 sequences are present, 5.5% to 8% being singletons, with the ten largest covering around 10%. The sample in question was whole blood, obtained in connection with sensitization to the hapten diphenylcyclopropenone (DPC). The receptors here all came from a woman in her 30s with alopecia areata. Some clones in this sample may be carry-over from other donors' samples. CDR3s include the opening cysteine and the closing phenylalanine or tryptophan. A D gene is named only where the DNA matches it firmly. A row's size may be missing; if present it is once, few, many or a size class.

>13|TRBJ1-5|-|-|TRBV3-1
CASSQERGKPQHF
TGTGCCAGCAGCCAAGAACGCGGCAAGCCCCAGCATTTT
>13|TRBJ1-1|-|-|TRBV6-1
CASSEVIWTEAFF
TGTGCCAGCAGTGAGGTTATTTGGACTGAAGCTTTCTTT
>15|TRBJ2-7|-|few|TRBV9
CASSETGSDYYEQYF
TGTGCCAGCAGCGAGACAGGCTCGGACTACTACGAGCAGTACTTC
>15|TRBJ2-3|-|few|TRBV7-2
CASSLAGVGTDTQYF
TGTGCCAGCAGCTTAGCAGGGGTCGGCACAGATACGCAGTATTTT
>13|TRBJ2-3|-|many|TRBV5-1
CASSLWGTDTQYF
TGCGCCAGCAGCTTATGGGGAACAGATACGCAGTATTTT
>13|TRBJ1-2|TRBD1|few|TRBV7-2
CASSPGQGFGYTF
TGTGCCAGCAGCCCGGGACAGGGGTTTGGCTACACCTTC
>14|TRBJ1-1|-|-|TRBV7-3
CASSLSPSTSEAFF
TGTGCCAGCAGCTTAAGTCCCTCCACCTCCGAAGCTTTCTTT
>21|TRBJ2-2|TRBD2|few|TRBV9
CASSVGYLGGGATSNTGELFF
TGTGCCAGCAGCGTAGGTTACCTAGGCGGGGGGGCGACCTCGAACACCGGGGAGCTGTTTTTT
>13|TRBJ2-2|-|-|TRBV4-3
CASSQATTGELFF
TGCGCCAGCAGCCAAGCAACCACCGGGGAGCTGTTTTTT
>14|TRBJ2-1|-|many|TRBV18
CASSRDEVVNEQFF
TGTGCCAGCTCAAGGGACGAGGTGGTCAATGAGCAGTTCTTC
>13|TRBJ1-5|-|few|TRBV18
CASSSAGNQPQHF
TGTGCCAGCTCGTCAGCCGGTAATCAGCCCCAGCATTTT
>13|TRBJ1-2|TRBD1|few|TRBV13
CASSLTGVRGYTF
TGTGCCAGCAGCCTGACAGGGGTCAGGGGCTACACCTTC
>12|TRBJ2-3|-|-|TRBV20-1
CSAHRGGGTQYF
TGCAGTGCCCACAGGGGAGGAGGTACGCAGTATTTT
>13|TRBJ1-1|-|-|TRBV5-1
CASRVAENTEAFF
TGCGCCAGCAGGGTGGCTGAGAACACTGAAGCTTTCTTT
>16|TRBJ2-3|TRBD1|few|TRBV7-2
CASSPQRQGPTDTQYF
TGTGCCAGCTCACCCCAGAGACAGGGTCCAACAGATACGCAGTATTTT
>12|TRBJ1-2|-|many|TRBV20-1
CSASPSGYGYTF
TGCAGTGCTAGTCCGAGTGGTTATGGCTACACCTTC
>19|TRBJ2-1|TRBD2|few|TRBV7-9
CASSSQTSGVPSSYNEQFF
TGTGCCAGCAGCAGCCAGACTAGCGGGGTACCCAGCTCCTACAATGAGCAGTTCTTC
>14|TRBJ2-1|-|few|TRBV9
CASSPTPGEGEQFF
TGTGCCAGCAGCCCCACCCCGGGGGAAGGTGAGCAGTTCTTC
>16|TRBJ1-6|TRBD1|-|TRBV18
CASSPWAGGMDSPLHF
TGTGCCAGCTCACCATGGGCAGGGGGCATGGATTCACCCCTCCACTTT
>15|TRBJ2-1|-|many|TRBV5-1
CASSLIAGNINEQFF
TGCGCCAGCAGCTTGATCGCGGGGAATATAAATGAGCAGTTCTTC
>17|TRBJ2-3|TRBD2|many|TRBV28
CASSFRLAGGLGDTQYF
TGTGCCAGCAGTTTTCGACTAGCGGGGGGCCTCGGAGATACGCAGTATTTT
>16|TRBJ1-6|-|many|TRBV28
CASRPSGSRNNSPLHF
TGTGCCAGCAGACCTTCCGGGTCTCGGAATAATTCACCCCTCCACTTT
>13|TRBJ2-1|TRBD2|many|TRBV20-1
CSALRTSDNEQFF
TGCAGTGCTCTACGGACTAGCGACAATGAGCAGTTCTTC
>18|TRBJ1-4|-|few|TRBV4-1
CASSHNRADVATNEKLFF
TGCGCCAGCAGCCATAATCGCGCGGACGTAGCAACTAATGAAAAACTGTTTTTT